This T cell receptor beta chain was captured by sequencing in a study of Ad26.COV2.S vaccination and SARS-CoV-2 variants. TCRdb keeps only in-frame clones here, not all; method: immunoSEQ multiplex PCR. The sample consists of about 250,000 clones, approximately 88% of them appearing once. The germline CDR1 and CDR2 sequences are KGHSH and LQKENI. The CDR3 totals 16 residues. Trimming shortened V by 0 bases and J by 2 bases, and 12 bases separated the two germline ends. Indicated treatment: some 20 received Ad26.COV2.S at low or high dose, single or two shots; 5 received placebo; per-sample allocation not given. The samples date from day 63 after the first vaccine or placebo injection.

Here the sequenced sample was peripheral blood, taken in a trial of Ad26.COV2.S vaccine versus placebo. This sequence was found in a person between 18 and 60 years old who received the Ad26.COV2.S COVID-19 vaccine or a placebo. The chain couples TRBV18 to TRBJ2-3; D unclear. The CDR3 nucleotides are TGTGCCAGCTCACCACCGCTAGGGTACGACACAGATACGCAGTATTTT. It translates to CASSPPLGYDTDTQYF.